This is a list of T cell receptor beta chains from one sample in a study of long-term antiretroviral therapy in people with HIV. TCRdb's copy holds only in-frame clones and misses some; the assay was immunoSEQ multiplex PCR. The data contain approximately 21,000 clones, around 82% of them singletons. Specimen: unsorted PBMCs, collected at the start of antiretroviral therapy. The source of these receptors is a man aged 50 to 60 with HIV. The conserved cysteine and the conserved F or W are not part of the CDR3 here.

J gene: TRBJ2-7; V gene: TRBV2; CDR3 protein: ASDGGRKLSYEQY
J gene: TRBJ2-6; V gene: TRBV29-1; CDR3 protein: SENRTGKSGANVLT
J gene: TRBJ2-3; V gene: TRBV9; CDR3 protein: ASSVEGVRWTSGGTTDTQY
J gene: TRBJ1-1; V gene: TRBV28; CDR3 protein: ASSPLGVSDTEAF
J gene: TRBJ1-5; V gene: TRBV27; CDR3 protein: ASSPILGANSNQPQH
J gene: TRBJ2-5; V gene: TRBV7-9; CDR3 protein: ASSFGGSFGDVETQY
J gene: TRBJ2-6; V gene: TRBV15; CDR3 protein: ATSGQLGSGANVLT
J gene: TRBJ2-4; V gene: TRBV9; CDR3 protein: ASSGEAGQNENIQY
J gene: TRBJ2-5; V gene: TRBV7-2; CDR3 protein: ASSLAGGPRQETQY
J gene: TRBJ1-5; V gene: TRBV19; CDR3 protein: ASTPARAENQPQH
J gene: TRBJ1-1; V gene: TRBV10-2; CDR3 protein: ASTRGPNTEAF
J gene: TRBJ2-3; V gene: TRBV27; CDR3 protein: ASSPSGRITDTQY
J gene: TRBJ1-4; V gene: TRBV2; CDR3 protein: ATDRDNEKLF
J gene: TRBJ2-7; V gene: TRBV28; CDR3 protein: ASSLGHAGTSSSYEQY
J gene: TRBJ1-2; V gene: TRBV27; CDR3 protein: ASSLSGTNYGYT
J gene: TRBJ2-1; V gene: TRBV18; CDR3 protein: ASSLVRGGEDYEQF
J gene: TRBJ1-5; V gene: TRBV30; CDR3 protein: AWSVRDNYQPQH
J gene: TRBJ1-3; V gene: TRBV5-6; CDR3 protein: ASSLRDIVSSGNTIY
J gene: TRBJ2-3; V gene: TRBV6-4; CDR3 protein: ASSDSIGGTLDTQY
J gene: TRBJ2-5; V gene: TRBV4-3; CDR3 protein: ASSQERTDQETQY
J gene: TRBJ2-3; V gene: TRBV25-1; CDR3 protein: ASSELETDTQY
J gene: TRBJ2-3; V gene: TRBV4-3; CDR3 protein: ASSQAPGTGVFPDTQY
J gene: TRBJ1-2; V gene: TRBV27; CDR3 protein: ASSLNRVGYGYT
J gene: TRBJ1-5; V gene: TRBV10-3; CDR3 protein: AIGQSEKPQH
J gene: TRBJ1-2; V gene: TRBV7-9; CDR3 protein: ASRGQGYGYT
J gene: TRBJ2-3; V gene: TRBV9; CDR3 protein: ASSEGDLRGTDTQY
J gene: TRBJ1-1; V gene: TRBV29-1; CDR3 protein: SVQVAAGVAF
J gene: TRBJ2-5; V gene: TRBV9; CDR3 protein: ASSSLALRETQY
J gene: TRBJ2-7; V gene: TRBV27; CDR3 protein: ASSPEDRLYEQY
J gene: TRBJ1-1; V gene: TRBV19; CDR3 protein: ASMGKRGNTEAF
J gene: TRBJ2-7; V gene: TRBV6-5; CDR3 protein: ASSYPSGEQY
J gene: TRBJ2-2; V gene: TRBV10-1; CDR3 protein: ASSDSGTGSTGELF
J gene: TRBJ2-1; V gene: TRBV4-3; CDR3 protein: ASSPSLAGAPSNEQF
J gene: TRBJ1-2; V gene: TRBV28; CDR3 protein: ASSLSFGEEKGYT
J gene: TRBJ2-3; V gene: TRBV5-1; CDR3 protein: ASSLSLFGDRTDTQY
J gene: TRBJ1-5; V gene: TRBV28; CDR3 protein: ASSLSTQH
J gene: TRBJ2-1; V gene: TRBV19; CDR3 protein: ASGSGGDYNEQF
J gene: TRBJ2-1; V gene: TRBV13; CDR3 protein: ASSLVGLAGNNEQF
J gene: TRBJ1-5; V gene: TRBV2; CDR3 protein: ASSQEARIQPQH
J gene: TRBJ1-2; V gene: TRBV27; CDR3 protein: ASSLSGGNYGYT
J gene: TRBJ2-3; V gene: TRBV2; CDR3 protein: ASSREGTRSTDTQY
J gene: TRBJ1-5; V gene: TRBV19; CDR3 protein: ASSRTGIGQPQH
J gene: TRBJ1-1; V gene: TRBV5-5; CDR3 protein: ASSLIGDTEAF